This TCR beta chain was captured by sequencing in a study of tumor and adjacent non-tumor tissue in lung cancer (dated by TCRdb to the late 2010s). The study in broad terms: By cancer type, the cohort comprised 12 adenocarcinoma patients, 2 squamous cell carcinoma patients and 1 small cell lung cancer patient. Ages among the roughly 15 patients ranged from about 31 to 80 years, there were roughly ten men and 5 women, and disease was at TNM stage I to III. A total of some 130 million productive TCRbeta reads were generated by sequencing, corresponding to an average of roughly 4 million reads per sample. For each patient, one tumor sample and one normal lung sample were taken, giving roughly 30 paired specimens that underwent TCRbeta CDR3 sequencing. Bulk TCRbeta repertoires were compared between lung tumor tissue and matched distant non-tumor lung tissue obtained from about 16 lung cancer patients. General study outcomes and caveats: TCR diversity was significantly higher in younger patients, and greater tumor TCR diversity was associated with shorter overall survival and shorter disease-free survival. The top 100 clones made up a significantly larger cumulative share of the repertoire in normal lung than in tumor tissue. Because peripheral blood was not sequenced, blood TCRbeta repertoires in the lung cancer patients of the study were not examined. Tumor tissue showed significantly greater TCR diversity (inverse Simpson) than normal lung tissue (approximately 400 vs 170, P = 0.0075, Mann-Whitney U test). Only around 14 patients were in the cohort, and the authors stated that larger samples and more detailed clinical data are needed. The sequencing platform is not named in the methods, and unique molecular identifiers are not mentioned.

CDR1 and CDR2 were assigned from the germline V gene as SGHDT and YYEEEE. Counted from cysteine to phenylalanine, this CDR3 has 17 amino acids. Kept here is only the CDR3 DNA, which spans 51 bases and is read in frame from base 1. The protocol used for the library was multiplex PCR. This sample was sequenced with an Illumina HiSeq 2500. TCRbeta libraries were constructed through three rounds of nested PCR with primers (Table S4) according to protocols adapted from ARM-PCR. PCR products of 200-500 bp were gel-excised and purified with the QIAquick gel extraction kit before sequencing. For the original study's pipeline: Trimmomatic was used to clean the reads, FLASH merged the cleaned reads into complete CDR3 sequences, and MiTCR assigned the sequences to V(D)J germline segments. Clonal diversity was computed as the inverse Simpson's index with VDJtools. Productive reads were defined as in-frame sequences without a premature stop codon. The public reads were run again by TCRdb, first through fastp at Q25 and then through MiXCR, and only productive beta chains were kept. Records with the same CDR3 protein are collapsed into one entry carrying the most frequent genes and DNA. The V and J calls shown here were made by TCRdb, not taken from the authors' results. For this sample the table gives more than 95,000 distinct CDR3 sequences, of which 66% were detected only once. The top ten clones comprise about 13% of the sample.

For this clonotype: Its antigen is currently not known. Sequence at one end of the junction differs from germline and may be a read error.

RNA was isolated from bulk, unsorted tissue, and RNA quality was assessed with a NanoDrop ND-1000 and an Agilent 2100. The donors were newly diagnosed lung cancer patients admitted for thoracic surgery in China from August to November 2014 who had not received prior chemotherapy. Patients who had received previous radiotherapy or chemotherapy, or who had another concurrent cancer, were excluded from the study. Pieces of surgical tissue measuring about 1-2.1 cm3 were kept in RNAlater solution and held at -80 degrees C until needed. The receptor comes from a young man with non-small cell lung cancer. Rearrangement joined TRBV5-6 to TRBJ1-5; TRBD1 agrees with 8 junctional bases. Material for sequencing was lung tumor tissue. The CDR3 protein sequence reads: CANSLRTGNYWRQPQHF. DNA sequence: TGTGCCAACAGCCTCCGGACAGGGAACTATTGGCGTCAGCCCCAGCATTTT.